The rows below give T cell receptor beta chains drawn from one sample of a study of T cell responses to AZD1222 COVID-19 vaccine. Profiling relied on immunoSEQ multiplex PCR, and the TCRdb table lists in-frame clones only, not all of them. The sample includes roughly 100,000 clones, 84% of them seen just once. This sample comprised peripheral blood, obtained on day 0 of AZD1222 vaccination. Receptor source: an adult in good health. The conserved cysteine and the conserved F or W are not part of the CDR3 here. The order of the fields is clone size, V gene, CDR3 protein. Only some rows state a clone size, as once, few, many or a class for expanded clones.

>NA|TRBV21-1
ASSLEGGSHQPQH
>NA|TRBV6-6
ASSSQQGRNQPQH
>few|TRBV27
ASRGSGSTEAF
>NA|TRBV7-2
ASSPLAETYNEQF
>NA|TRBV10-3
AISEQGFTEAF
>NA|TRBV11-3
ASSLRGISYNEQF
>once|TRBV12-3/TRBV12-4
ASSWVLSTQY
>once|TRBV19
ASRKLAGRITGELF
>NA|TRBV15
ATRGGGRRNTEAF
>NA|TRBV24-1
ATSDPGQIYGYT
>NA|TRBV7-2
ASSLHGRGDYEQY
>NA|TRBV13
ASSLGQGFNSPLH
>NA|TRBV3-1/TRBV3-2
ASSQEGGLATDTQY
>NA|TRBV4-3
ASSQDSRSTDTQY
>NA|TRBV6-4
ASSDSNHGRNYGYT
>NA|TRBV20-1
SASRGQGNLGEKLF
>NA|TRBV9
ASSVGVRGSVPTDTQY
>NA|TRBV3-1/TRBV3-2
ASSQIAQGVLSGNTIY
>NA|TRBV19
ASSIGGITTGELF
>few|TRBV5-8
ASSWGLSGNTIY
>NA|TRBV6-5
ASSYSGFQETQY
>few|TRBV19
ASSVRQGNEKLF
>NA|TRBV19
ASSSGTGGIAGNTIY
>NA|TRBV20-1
SARDRTGGI
>NA|TRBV28
ASSLRAGGRNTEAF
>once|TRBV5-4
ASSSPPLDRFTEAF
>NA|TRBV7-8
ASSAWTSGEQF
>NA|TRBV5-1
ASSPTSGRAETQY
>NA|TRBV28
ASSLIGLGNQPQH
>few|TRBV5-6
ASSLFSGSGNTIY
>NA|TRBV6-1
ASSDYGGSIADEQY
>NA|TRBV4-2
ASSQGQRANEQF
>once|TRBV2
ASSEVGSSGNTIY
>NA|TRBV5-1
ASSSQGAEQY
>NA|TRBV29-1
SVESNYGYT